Given below is one T cell receptor (beta chain) in context. Its matching antigen is unknown. This sample stems from a study of blood T cells in healthy people across ages. Study outcomes and limitations: Diversity was estimated from one million T cells, and these estimates were considered underestimates.

With a J-beta primer mix and a sample-barcoded 5' primer, a second PCR ran about 7 to 12 cycles. Using its own MiXCR run on the 5' RACE reads, TCRdb lists one record per CDR3 protein. The sample consists of 540,000 or so distinct CDR3 sequences, 27% of them appearing once. Germline V gives CDR1 DFQATT, CDR2 SNEGSKA (reference sequence). The CDR3 loop spans 14 amino acids. Trimming removed 2 bases from V and 7 bases from J, with 14 bases in between. The sample consisted of blood. The V and J genes are TRBV20-1 and TRBJ1-4; a weak D match, TRBD1 (5 bases). This clonotype originated in a woman between 65 and 79 years old in good health. The CDR3 is CSARRGTEGEKLFF. The CDR3 DNA is TGCAGTGCTAGACGGGGCACCGAGGGTGAAAAACTGTTTTTT.